The 17 T cell receptor beta chains in this list originate from one sample, sequenced in a study of beta chain features in type 1 diabetes. Every bit of the isolated RNA underwent reverse transcription, so sequencing read expressed TCRB transcripts. Only in-frame clones appear in the TCRdb table, and some are missing; sequencing was by immunoSEQ multiplex PCR. The table lists roughly 500,000 clones, around 10% of them singletons. The sample comprised naive CD4+ T cells from blood. The origin of the receptors is a woman between 18 and 29 years old in good health.

This clone showed up just a few times. This sequence joins TRBV9 and TRBJ1-6, with 9 nucleotides matching TRBD1. The germline V gene encodes CDR1 SGDLS and CDR2 YYNGEE. V gave up 4 bases and J gave up 10 bases; unmatched junction bases: 3. The CDR3 has 13 amino acids. The CDR3 DNA reads TGTGCCAGCAGCACAGGGGGCTCGTCACCCCTCCACTTT. Translation: CASSTGGSSPLHF.

This rearrangement joins TRBV19 to TRBJ2-2, with D perhaps matching TRBD1 or TRBD2 (5 bases each). The CDR3 runs to 12 residues. CDR1 is LNHDA, CDR2 SQIVND, per germline (reference sequence). The CDR3 bases are TGTGTGGGAGAGGGGTACACCGGGGAGCTGTTTTTT. Translated: CVGEGYTGELFF.

This sequence joins TRBV18 and TRBJ2-7; 11 bases align to TRBD1. The CDR3 is 14 residues long. CDR1 and CDR2 (germline): KGHSH, LQKENI. V was pared by 3 bases and J by 5 bases, with 3 bases of the junction left unmatched. The CDR3 loop reads CASSPSGQGDEQYV. The CDR3 DNA follows: TGTGCCAGCTCACCGTCGGGACAGGGGGACGAGCAGTACGTC.

About this clone: Other DNA sequences in this sample translate to the same CDR3. The rearrangement uses TRBV30 and TRBJ1-2; D possibly corresponds to TRBD1 (6 bases). Germline V lookup: CDR1 GTSNPN, CDR2 SVGIG (reference sequence). The CDR3 consists of 12 residues. The ends were cut back, 0 bases at V and 4 bases at J, with 6 bases in the middle. The CDR3 nucleotides are TGTGCCTGGAGTGTACAGGGCTATGGCTACACCTTC. It is translated as CAWSVQGYGYTF.

This clone was seen a few times. The V gene is TRBV30, the J gene TRBJ2-1; D unresolved. Trimming took off 1 base at V and 4 bases at J, with 8 bases between the two ends. The CDR3 is made up of 13 amino acids. In germline, CDR1 is GTSNPN, CDR2 SVGIG (reference sequence). CDR3 in DNA: TGTGCCTGGAGTGCGACTGAATACAATGAGCAGTTCTTC. It encodes CAWSATEYNEQFF.

The CDR3 DNA reads TGTGCCACCAGCCGGGGGGTTTGGGATCAGCCCCAGCATTTT. Translating it yields CATSRGVWDQPQHF. The rearrangement links TRBV10-3 to TRBJ1-5; D might be TRBD1 (5 bases). There are 14 residues in the CDR3. Germline V CDR1 and CDR2: ENHRY, SYGVKD. V was trimmed by 10 bases and J by 5 bases, leaving 18 bases between them.

The rearrangement uses TRBV4-2 and TRBJ1-2; D is possibly TRBD1 (6 bases). The CDR3 has 16 residues. Trimming stripped 3 bases from V and 1 base from J, with 15 bases between. Germline V gene data show CDR1 as LGHNA and CDR2 as YNFKEQ. For the CDR3, the DNA is TGTGCCAGCAGCCAGAAGGGGGACATCCGTAACTATGGCTACACCTTC. Its translation is CASSQKGDIRNYGYTF.

The chain has TRBV5-1 and TRBJ2-3; the D is unclear. The CDR3 loop spans 13 amino acids. Trimming left V 0 bases short and J 6 bases short, with 8 bases between. Germline loops: CDR1 SGHRS, CDR2 YFSETQ. The CDR3 sequence is CASSLVPSDTQYF. CDR3 DNA sequence: TGCGCCAGCAGCTTGGTCCCCTCGGATACGCAGTATTTT.

The chain is built from TRBV7-2 and TRBJ2-5; a possible D gene is TRBD1 (6 bases). CDR3 length: 14 residues. With 4 bases removed from V and 5 bases from J, the gap between germline ends came to 14 bases. Germline V gene sequence: CDR1 SGHTA, CDR2 FQGNSA. The CDR3 loop reads CASSSPLRGETQYF. In DNA, the CDR3 is TGTGCCAGCAGCTCACCTCTGAGGGGGGAGACCCAGTACTTC.

In this sample, this clone turned up a few times. The chain is built from TRBV23-1 and TRBJ2-3; possible D gene TRBD1, 5 bases. TRBV23-1 is reported as an ORF; its role is uncertain. V dropped 2 bases and J dropped 1 base, with 10 bases sitting between them. This CDR3 has 15 residues. The CDR3 region has the DNA TGCGCCAGCAGTCAAGGGGCGGAACGCACAGATACGCAGTATTTT. The encoded protein is CASSQGAERTDTQYF.

The chain has TRBV5-8 and TRBJ1-4; unclear D gene. The CDR3 is 15 residues long. The ends were cut back, 1 base at V and 0 bases at J, with 7 bases in the middle. Germline V gene data show CDR1 as SGHTS and CDR2 as YDEGEE. The CDR3 here is CASSLWFATNEKLFF. The CDR3 coding sequence is TGTGCCAGCAGCTTGTGGTTTGCAACTAATGAAAAACTGTTTTTT.

The gene calls are TRBV7-9 and TRBJ1-2; D ambiguous. The CDR3 totals 14 residues. Between the trimmed V and J ends, which lost 8 bases and 2 bases, there was a span of 15 bases. Germline CDR1 and CDR2: SEHNR and FQNEAQ (reference sequence). CDR3 sequence: CASGPPLTNYGYTF. The CDR3 region has the DNA TGTGCCAGCGGTCCCCCCCTGACCAACTATGGCTACACCTTC.

This chain joins TRBV7-9 and TRBJ2-3; D is ambiguous. CDR3 length: 16 residues. CDR1 SEHNR and CDR2 FQNEAQ come from the germline V gene (reference sequence). The V end lost 0 bases, the J end lost 4 bases, and 14 bases lay between the germline ends. CDR3 loop: CASSLAVVVESDTQYF. In DNA, the CDR3 is TGTGCCAGCAGCTTAGCGGTCGTTGTGGAGTCAGATACGCAGTATTTT.

This clone was picked up a small number of times. The chain couples TRBV9 to TRBJ2-2, with 9 positions matching TRBD1. Per germline, CDR1 SGDLS and CDR2 YYNGEE. The CDR3 extends over 17 amino acids. The junction had 14 bases not matched to a gene; V was cut back by 4 bases and J by 7 bases. CDR3 sequence: CASSLKALGQGIGELFF. The CDR3 DNA reads as TGTGCCAGCAGCCTCAAAGCCCTGGGACAGGGTATCGGGGAGCTGTTTTTT. The variable domain in full, with the rest retrieved from reference TRBV9 and TRBJ2-2, is DSGVTQTPKHLITATGQRVTLRCSPRSGDLSVYWYQQSLDQGLQFLIQYYNGEERAKGNILERFSAQQFPDLHSELNLSSLELGDSALYFCASSLKALGQGIGELFFGEGSRLTVL.

CDR3: CASSVGESSYNEQFF. In DNA form, the CDR3 reads TGTGCCAGCAGCGTGGGGGAGAGCTCCTACAATGAGCAGTTCTTC. The chain is built from TRBV9 and TRBJ2-1; D tentatively reads TRBD1 or TRBD2 (5 bases each). This CDR3 is built from 15 residues. CDR1 is SGDLS, CDR2 YYNGEE, per germline. V was shortened by 2 bases and J by 0 bases, with 9 bases between the two germline ends.

For this clone: Other DNA sequences of this sample code for an identical CDR3. The chain is built from TRBV9 and TRBJ2-1; D is possibly TRBD2 (5 bases). Germline CDR1 reads SGDLS; CDR2 reads YYNGEE. The CDR3 totals 15 residues. V was trimmed by 0 bases and J by 0 bases, leaving 7 bases between them. The CDR3 coding sequence is TGTGCCAGCAGCGTAGCTAGCTCCTCCTACAATGAGCAGTTCTTC. Encoded protein: CASSVASSSYNEQFF.

This clone was seen more than once but under ten times. This sequence joins TRBV29-1 and TRBJ2-5; TRBD2 might be the D (6 bases). The V gene's germline CDR1 is SQVTM and CDR2 ANQGSEA. V dropped 7 bases and J dropped 5 bases, with 23 bases sitting between them. The CDR3 runs 15 residues. CDR3 sequence reads: CSAETRRQRGETQYF. For the CDR3, the DNA is TGCAGCGCCGAGACCCGACGCCAACGGGGGGAGACCCAGTACTTC.